This TCR beta chain was documented in a study of blood T cell repertoires in COVID-19. The overall study: The United States, Italy and Spain provided the acute and convalescent COVID-19 samples. Sources were T cells, B-cell-depleted T cells, or PBMCs; the material itself was cDNA or gDNA.

The CDR3 has 15 residues. V gave up 1 base and J gave up 7 bases; unmatched junction bases: 7. In germline, CDR1 is LGHDT, CDR2 YNNKEL (reference sequence). In the original workflow: From reference gene primer amplification, estimates of nucleated cell counts were derived. Here immunoSEQ multiplex PCR was the method, and the copy in TCRdb shows in-frame clones only, minus some. V and J calls and clone size are as listed in that table; D and trimming were resolved from the DNA. The sample gives about 250,000 clones, about 91% of which show up once; around 1.4% is in the top ten. This chain joins TRBV3-1 (or the pseudogene TRBV3-2) and TRBJ1-2, with 9 bases aligning to TRBD1. The receptor was isolated from a man older than 75 with acute or convalescent COVID-19. Sequencing input: peripheral blood. The CDR3 DNA sequence: TGTGCCAGCAGCCAAGGAGGGACAGGGTTGGGTGGCTACACCTTC. This codes for CASSQGGTGLGGYTF.